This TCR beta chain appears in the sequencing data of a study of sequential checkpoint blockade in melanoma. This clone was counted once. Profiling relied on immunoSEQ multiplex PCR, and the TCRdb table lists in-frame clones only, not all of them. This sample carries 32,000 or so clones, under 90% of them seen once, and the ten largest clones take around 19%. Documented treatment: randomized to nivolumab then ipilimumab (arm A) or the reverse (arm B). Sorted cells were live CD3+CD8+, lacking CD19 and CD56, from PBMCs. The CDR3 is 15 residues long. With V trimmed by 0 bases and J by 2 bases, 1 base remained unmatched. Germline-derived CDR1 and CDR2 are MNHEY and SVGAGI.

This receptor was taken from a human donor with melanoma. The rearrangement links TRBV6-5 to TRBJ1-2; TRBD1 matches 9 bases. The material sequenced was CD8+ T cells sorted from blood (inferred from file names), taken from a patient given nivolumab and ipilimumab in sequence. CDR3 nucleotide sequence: TGTGCCAGCAGTTACTCCGGGACAGGGAACTATGGCTACACCTTC. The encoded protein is CASSYSGTGNYGYTF.